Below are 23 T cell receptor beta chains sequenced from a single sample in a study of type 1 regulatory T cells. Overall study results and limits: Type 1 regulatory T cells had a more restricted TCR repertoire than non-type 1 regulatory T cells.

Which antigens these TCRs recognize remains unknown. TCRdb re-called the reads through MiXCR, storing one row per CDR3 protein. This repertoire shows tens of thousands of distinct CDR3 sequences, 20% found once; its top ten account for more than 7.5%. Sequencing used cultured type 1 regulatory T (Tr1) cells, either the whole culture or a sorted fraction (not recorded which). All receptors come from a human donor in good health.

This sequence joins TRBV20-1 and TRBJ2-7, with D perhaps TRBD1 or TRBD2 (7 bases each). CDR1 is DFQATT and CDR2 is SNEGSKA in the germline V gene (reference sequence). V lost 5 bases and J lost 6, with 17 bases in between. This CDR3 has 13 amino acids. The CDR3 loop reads CSAPGRGGGEQYF. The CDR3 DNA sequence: TGCAGTGCTCCCGGCAGGGGGGGAGGCGAGCAGTACTTC.

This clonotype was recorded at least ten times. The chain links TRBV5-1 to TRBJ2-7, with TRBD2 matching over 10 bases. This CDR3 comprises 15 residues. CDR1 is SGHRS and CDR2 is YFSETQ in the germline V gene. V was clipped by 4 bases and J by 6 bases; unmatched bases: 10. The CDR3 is CASSLGLAGVSEQYF. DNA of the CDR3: TGCGCCAGCAGCCTAGGGCTAGCGGGAGTTTCCGAGCAGTACTTC.

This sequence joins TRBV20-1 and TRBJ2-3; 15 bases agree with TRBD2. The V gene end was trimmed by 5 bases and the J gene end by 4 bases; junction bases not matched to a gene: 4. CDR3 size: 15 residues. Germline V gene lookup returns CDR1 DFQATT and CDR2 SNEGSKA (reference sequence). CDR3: CSASGLAGGPDTQYF. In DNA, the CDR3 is TGCAGTGCTTCCGGACTAGCGGGAGGGCCAGATACGCAGTATTTT.

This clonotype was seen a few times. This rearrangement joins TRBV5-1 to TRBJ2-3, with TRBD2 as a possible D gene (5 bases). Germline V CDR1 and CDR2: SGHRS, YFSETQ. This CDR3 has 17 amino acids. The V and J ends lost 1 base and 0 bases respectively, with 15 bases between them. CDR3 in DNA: TGCGCCAGCAGCTTGAGTGGTGGCGGGTCAAGCACAGATACGCAGTATTTT. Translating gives CASSLSGGGSSTDTQYF.

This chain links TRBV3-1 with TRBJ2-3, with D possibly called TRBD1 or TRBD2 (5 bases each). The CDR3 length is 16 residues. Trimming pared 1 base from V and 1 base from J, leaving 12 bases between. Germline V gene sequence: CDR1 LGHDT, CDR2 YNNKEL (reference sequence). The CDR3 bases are TGTGCCAGCAGCCAAGTAGCGAGAGGGGGCACAGATACGCAGTATTTT. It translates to CASSQVARGGTDTQYF.

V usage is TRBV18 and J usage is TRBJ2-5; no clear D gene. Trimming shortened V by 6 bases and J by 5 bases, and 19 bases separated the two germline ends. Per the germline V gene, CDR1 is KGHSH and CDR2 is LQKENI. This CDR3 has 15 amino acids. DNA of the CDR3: TGTGCCAGCTCCCCGACAACGGACGGTGGGGAGACCCAGTACTTC. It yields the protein CASSPTTDGGETQYF.

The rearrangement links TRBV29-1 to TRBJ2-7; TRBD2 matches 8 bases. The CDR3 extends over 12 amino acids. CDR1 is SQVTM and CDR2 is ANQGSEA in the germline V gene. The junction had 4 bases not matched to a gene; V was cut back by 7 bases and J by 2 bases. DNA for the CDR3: TGCAGCGGCCGGGAGGGGCCCTACGAGCAGTACTTC. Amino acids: CSGREGPYEQYF.

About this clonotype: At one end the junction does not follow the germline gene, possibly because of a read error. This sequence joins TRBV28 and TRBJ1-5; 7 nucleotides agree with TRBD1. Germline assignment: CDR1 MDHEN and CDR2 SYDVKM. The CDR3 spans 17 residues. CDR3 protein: CVSSFSDRKFLNQPQHF. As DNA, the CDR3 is TGTGTCAGCAGTTTTTCGGACAGGAAATTCCTCAATCAGCCCCAGCATTTT.

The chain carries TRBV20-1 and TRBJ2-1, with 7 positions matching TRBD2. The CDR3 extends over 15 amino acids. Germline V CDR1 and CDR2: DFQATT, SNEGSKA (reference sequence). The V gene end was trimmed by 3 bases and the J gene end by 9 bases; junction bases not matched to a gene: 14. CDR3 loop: CSARPFAREVIEQFF. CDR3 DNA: TGCAGTGCTAGGCCCTTTGCCCGGGAGGTAATTGAGCAGTTCTTC.

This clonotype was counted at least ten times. The CDR3 reads CSVAGATETQYF. The CDR3 DNA is TGCAGTGTCGCAGGAGCGACGGAGACCCAGTACTTC. J is TRBJ2-5 and V is TRBV20-1; D unclear. In germline, CDR1 is DFQATT, CDR2 SNEGSKA (reference sequence). V was shortened by 7 bases and J by 5 bases, with 14 bases between the two germline ends. The CDR3 loop spans 12 amino acids.

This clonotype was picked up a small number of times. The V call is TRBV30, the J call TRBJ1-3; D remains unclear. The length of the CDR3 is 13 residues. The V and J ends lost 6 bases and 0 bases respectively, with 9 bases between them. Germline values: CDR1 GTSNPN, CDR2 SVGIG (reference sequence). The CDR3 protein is CACKRSSGNTIYF. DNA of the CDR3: TGTGCCTGCAAGAGGAGCTCTGGAAACACCATATATTTT.

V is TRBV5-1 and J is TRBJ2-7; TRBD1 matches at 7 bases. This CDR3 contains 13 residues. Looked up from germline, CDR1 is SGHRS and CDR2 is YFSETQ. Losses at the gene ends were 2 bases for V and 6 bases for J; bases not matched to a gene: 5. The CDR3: CASSFKQGLEQYF. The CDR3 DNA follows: TGCGCCAGCAGCTTTAAACAGGGGCTCGAGCAGTACTTC.

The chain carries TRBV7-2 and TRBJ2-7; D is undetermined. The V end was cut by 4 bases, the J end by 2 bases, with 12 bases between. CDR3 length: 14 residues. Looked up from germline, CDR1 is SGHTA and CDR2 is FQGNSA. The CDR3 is CASSSNSSTYEQYF. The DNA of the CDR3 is TGTGCCAGCAGCTCTAATAGCAGCACCTACGAGCAGTACTTC.

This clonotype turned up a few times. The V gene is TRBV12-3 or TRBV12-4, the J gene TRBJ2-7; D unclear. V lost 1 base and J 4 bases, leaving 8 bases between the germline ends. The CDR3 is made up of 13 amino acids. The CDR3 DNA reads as TGTGCCAGCAGTTTAGATCCAGGTTACGAGCAGTACTTC. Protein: CASSLDPGYEQYF.

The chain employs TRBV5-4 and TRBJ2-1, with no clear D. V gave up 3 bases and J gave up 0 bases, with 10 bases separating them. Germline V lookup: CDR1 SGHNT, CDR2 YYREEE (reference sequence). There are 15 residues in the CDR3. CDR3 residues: CASSSDPSSYNEQFF. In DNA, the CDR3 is TGTGCCAGCAGCTCGGACCCGAGCTCCTACAATGAGCAGTTCTTC.

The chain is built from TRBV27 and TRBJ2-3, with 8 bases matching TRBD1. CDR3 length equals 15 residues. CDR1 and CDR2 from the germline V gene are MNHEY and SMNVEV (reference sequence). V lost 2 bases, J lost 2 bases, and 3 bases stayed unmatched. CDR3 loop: CASSLQGANTDTQYF. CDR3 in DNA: TGTGCCAGCAGTTTACAGGGGGCAAACACAGATACGCAGTATTTT.

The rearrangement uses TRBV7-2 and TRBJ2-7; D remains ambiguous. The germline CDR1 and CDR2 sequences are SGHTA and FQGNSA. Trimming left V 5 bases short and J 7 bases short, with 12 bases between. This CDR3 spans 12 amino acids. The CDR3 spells CASSPLLGEQYF. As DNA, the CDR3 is TGTGCCAGCAGCCCTCTACTTGGTGAGCAGTACTTC.

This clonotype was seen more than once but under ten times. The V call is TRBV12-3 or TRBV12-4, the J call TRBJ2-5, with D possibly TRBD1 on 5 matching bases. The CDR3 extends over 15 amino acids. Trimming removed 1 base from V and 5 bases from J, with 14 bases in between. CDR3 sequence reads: CASSLGQGLWETQYF. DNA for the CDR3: TGTGCCAGCAGTTTAGGGCAGGGCCTTTGGGAGACCCAGTACTTC.

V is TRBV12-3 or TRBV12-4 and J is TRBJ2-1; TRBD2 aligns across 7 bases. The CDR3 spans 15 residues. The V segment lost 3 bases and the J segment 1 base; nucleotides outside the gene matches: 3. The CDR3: CASSFGSGSYNEQFF. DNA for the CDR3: TGTGCCAGCAGTTTTGGTAGCGGGTCCTACAATGAGCAGTTCTTC.

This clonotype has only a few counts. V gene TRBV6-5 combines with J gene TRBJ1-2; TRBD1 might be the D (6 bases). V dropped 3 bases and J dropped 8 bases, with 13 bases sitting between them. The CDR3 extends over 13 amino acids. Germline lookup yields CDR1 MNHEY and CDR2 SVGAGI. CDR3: CASSYWGPNGYTF. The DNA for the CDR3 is TGTGCCAGCAGTTATTGGGGGCCTAACGGCTACACCTTC.

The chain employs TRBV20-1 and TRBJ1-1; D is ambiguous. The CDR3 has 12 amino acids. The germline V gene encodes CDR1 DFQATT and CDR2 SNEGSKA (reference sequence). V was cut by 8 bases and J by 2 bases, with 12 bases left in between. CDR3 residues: CSLSAENTEAFF. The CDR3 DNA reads TGCAGTCTTTCGGCCGAAAACACTGAAGCTTTCTTT.

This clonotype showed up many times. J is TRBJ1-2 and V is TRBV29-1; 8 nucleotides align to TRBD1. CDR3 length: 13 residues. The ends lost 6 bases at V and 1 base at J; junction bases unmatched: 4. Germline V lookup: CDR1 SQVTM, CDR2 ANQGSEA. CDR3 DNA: TGCAGCGTGGTACAGGGGGATAACTATGGCTACACCTTC. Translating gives CSVVQGDNYGYTF.

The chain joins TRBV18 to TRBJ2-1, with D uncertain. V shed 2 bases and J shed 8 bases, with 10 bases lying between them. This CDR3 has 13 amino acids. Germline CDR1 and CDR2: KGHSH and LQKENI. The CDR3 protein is CASSPIRIHEQFF. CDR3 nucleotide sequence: TGTGCCAGCTCACCAATAAGGATCCATGAGCAGTTCTTC.